The 31 T cell receptor beta chains listed next were all sequenced from one sample in a study of T cells in Graves' hyperthyroidism and ophthalmopathy. Amplification yielded TCR beta CDR3 regions, with RNA transcripts as the source. The HTBI primer set was used in a first-round RT-PCR of the TCR CDR3. TCRdb redid the calling of the multiplex PCR reads with MiXCR, one entry per CDR3 protein. This sample has fewer than 450,000 distinct CDR3 sequences; about an eighth occur once, and the top ten carry around 27%. Sequencing input: blood. Receptors originate from a man aged 50 or older with Graves' ophthalmopathy.

This clonotype was observed many times. The chain employs TRBV29-1 and TRBJ1-2, with 9 bases aligning to TRBD1. V shed 6 bases, J shed 4 bases, and the junction held 6 bases outside the gene matches. CDR1 is SQVTM, CDR2 ANQGSEA, per germline. The CDR3 contains 13 residues. The DNA of the CDR3 is TGCAGCGTAGAACAGGGGGCGGGCTATGGCTACACCTTC. It codes for CSVEQGAGYGYTF.

This clonotype showed up many times. This sequence joins TRBV2 and TRBJ1-2; no firm D call. Germline V gene sequence: CDR1 SNHLY, CDR2 FYNNEI. This CDR3 is 13 amino acids long. Trimming pared 3 bases from V and 11 bases from J, leaving 16 bases between. CDR3 sequence (DNA): TGTGCCAGCAGTGATCTTGGTGACATCTGGTACACCTTC. Protein product: CASSDLGDIWYTF.

This sequence joins TRBV14 and TRBJ2-7; perhaps D is TRBD1 or TRBD2 (5 bases each). The germline V gene encodes CDR1 SGHDN and CDR2 FVKESK. The V and J ends lost 1 base and 0 bases respectively, with 10 bases between them. The CDR3 spans 15 residues. This CDR3 reads CASSQGGTASYEQYF. In DNA form, the CDR3 reads TGTGCCAGCAGCCAAGGGGGGACGGCCTCCTACGAGCAGTACTTC.

Only a few counts were recorded for this clonotype. V is TRBV28 and J is TRBJ2-3; tentatively, D is TRBD1 (6 bases). There are 14 residues in the CDR3. V was clipped by 7 bases and J by 4 bases, with 15 bases between them. Germline loops: CDR1 MDHEN, CDR2 SYDVKM. The CDR3 spells CASTSQGRADTQYF. CDR3 nucleotides: TGTGCCAGCACCTCCCAGGGGCGGGCAGATACGCAGTATTTT. Combining the CDR3 with reference TRBV28 and TRBJ2-3 gives the whole variable domain DVKVTQSSRYLVKRTGEKVFLECVQDMDHENMFWYRQDPGLGLRLIYFSYDVKMKEKGDIPEGYSVSREKKERFSLILESASTNQTSMYLCASTSQGRADTQYFGPGTRLTVL.

This clonotype came up a few times. The V call is TRBV20-1, the J call TRBJ2-3; the D call may be TRBD1 or TRBD2 (6 bases each). Looked up from germline, CDR1 is DFQATT and CDR2 is SNEGSKA (reference sequence). This CDR3 is 13 amino acids long. The V and J ends lost 6 bases and 6 bases respectively, with 16 bases between them. This chain's CDR3 is CSAKRGGTDTQYF. The CDR3 region has the DNA TGCAGTGCAAAGCGAGGGGGGACGGATACGCAGTATTTT.

This rearrangement joins TRBV6-5 to TRBJ2-7, with TRBD2 identical over 10 bases. The CDR3 sequence is 17 residues long. V trimming: 0 bases; J trimming: 4 bases; junction bases outside the gene matches: 9. Germline CDR1 MNHEY, CDR2 SVGAGI. CDR3 loop: CASSYSHTSGIPYEQYF. The CDR3 coding sequence is TGTGCCAGCAGTTACTCCCACACTAGCGGGATTCCATACGAGCAGTACTTC.

This clonotype was counted at least ten times. The chain joins TRBV20-1 to TRBJ2-1; 8 bases are shared with TRBD2. Germline trimming cut 4 bases from V and 0 bases from J; bases unmatched to any gene: 8. The CDR3 runs to 16 residues. Germline lookup yields CDR1 DFQATT and CDR2 SNEGSKA (reference sequence). CDR3: CSATPAGALSYNEQFF. CDR3 nucleotide sequence: TGCAGTGCTACGCCAGCGGGAGCCCTCTCCTACAATGAGCAGTTCTTC.

This clonotype was seen a few times. The chain employs TRBV4-1 and TRBJ2-1, with 7 nucleotides matching TRBD1. This CDR3 is built from 18 residues. Germline CDR1 reads MGHRA; CDR2 reads YSYEKL. The J segment lost 5 bases and the V segment lost 3 bases, leaving 16 bases of the junction unmatched. The CDR3 DNA reads TGCGCCAGCAGCCAGAAGGGGGCTTCGGGTCAGCCTAACAATGAGCAGTTCTTC. Amino acid sequence: CASSQKGASGQPNNEQFF.

Ten or more counts support this clonotype. This chain joins TRBV5-1 and TRBJ2-4, with TRBD2 identical over 9 bases. The germline gives CDR1 SGHRS, CDR2 YFSETQ. V lost 4 bases, J lost 8 bases, and 13 bases stayed unmatched. This CDR3 contains 16 residues. The CDR3 coding sequence is TGCGCCAGCAGCCCTGAGATAGCGGGAGACGGGTACATTCAGTACTTC. It translates to CASSPEIAGDGYIQYF.

This clonotype was found many times. The chain recombines TRBV30 with TRBJ2-3; D remains ambiguous. The V gene lost 0 bases and the J gene lost 2 bases, with 9 bases spanning the gap. The CDR3 is 14 residues long. From germline, CDR1 is GTSNPN and CDR2 SVGIG (reference sequence). For the CDR3, the DNA is TGTGCCTGGAGTGTACCTGAAAACACAGATACGCAGTATTTT. This codes for CAWSVPENTDTQYF.

The gene calls are TRBV15 and TRBJ1-5; D is unresolved. Per the germline V gene, CDR1 is LNHNV and CDR2 is YYDKDF (reference sequence). Trimming cost V 7 bases and J 10 bases, with 5 bases left between them. This CDR3 is 9 amino acids long. The CDR3: CATMNPQHF. CDR3 in DNA: TGTGCCACCATGAACCCCCAGCATTTT.

The J gene is TRBJ2-3, the V gene TRBV11-2; 12 positions agree with TRBD2. Looked up from germline, CDR1 is SGHAT and CDR2 is FQNNGV. The CDR3 is made up of 18 amino acids. V trimming: 2 bases; J trimming: 6 bases; junction bases outside the gene matches: 12. For the CDR3, the DNA is TGTGCCAGCAGCTTAAAGGGAGCTAGCGGGAGGGCCGGTGATACGCAGTATTTT. This codes for CASSLKGASGRAGDTQYF.

This clonotype occurred many times. V is TRBV12-3 or TRBV12-4 and J is TRBJ2-1; 7 bases line up with TRBD2. The CDR3 has 15 amino acids. V shed 3 bases, J shed 4 bases, and the junction held 6 bases outside the gene matches. Written as DNA, the CDR3 is TGTGCCAGCAGTTTGGTAGCGGGTACGTACAATGAGCAGTTCTTC. The encoded protein is CASSLVAGTYNEQFF.

The V gene is TRBV2, the J gene TRBJ1-3; D is uncertain. Germline CDR1 is SNHLY and CDR2 is FYNNEI. V was cut by 4 bases and J by 0 bases, with 7 bases left in between. The CDR3 totals 14 residues. This CDR3 reads CASSGPISGNTIYF. The DNA for the CDR3 is TGTGCCAGCAGTGGGCCGATCTCTGGAAACACCATATATTTT. The whole variable domain, filled in from reference TRBV2 and TRBJ1-3, reads EPEVTQTPSHQVTQMGQEVILRCVPISNHLYFYWYRQILGQKVEFLVSFYNNEISEKSEIFDDQFSVERPDGSNFTLKIRSTKLEDSAMYFCASSGPISGNTIYFGEGSWLTVV.

This clonotype has at least ten counts. V gene TRBV10-3 combines with J gene TRBJ2-7; TRBD2 matches 7 bases. V trimming: 6 bases; J trimming: 5 bases; junction bases outside the gene matches: 7. CDR3 size: 13 residues. Germline CDR1 is ENHRY and CDR2 is SYGVKD. CDR3 DNA sequence: TGTGCCATCAGCCGGGACTATGGCGACGAGCAGTACTTC. Protein product: CAISRDYGDEQYF.

This clonotype was counted at least ten times. CDR3 DNA: TGTGCCAGCAGACAAACAGGGGGTGACGAGCAGTACTTC. Protein: CASRQTGGDEQYF. The chain has TRBV7-9 and TRBJ2-7, with 8 bases aligning to TRBD1. The CDR3 has 13 amino acids. Germline V gives CDR1 SEHNR, CDR2 FQNEAQ (reference sequence). Germline trimming cut 6 bases from V and 5 bases from J; bases unmatched to any gene: 6. The whole variable domain, remainder taken from reference TRBV7-9 and TRBJ2-7, is DTGVSQNPRHKITKRGQNVTFRCDPISEHNRLYWYRQTLGQGPEFLTYFQNEAQLEKSRLLSDRFSAERPKGSFSTLEIQRTEQGDSAMYLCASRQTGGDEQYFGPGTRLTVT.

For this clonotype: A much larger clone lies a single base off, so this may be a read error. The chain joins TRBV6-2 or TRBV6-3 to TRBJ2-3; the D is unclear. This CDR3 is built from 13 residues. Trimming stripped 6 bases from V and 3 bases from J, with 10 bases between. Germline V gene sequence: CDR1 MNHEY, CDR2 SVGEGT. The chain's CDR3 is CASRRWVTDTQYF. The DNA of the CDR3 is TGTGCCAGCAGACGATGGGTAACAGATACGCAGTATTTT.

This clonotype was seen a single time. A much larger clone is a single base away; this may be a read error. This chain links TRBV4-2 with TRBJ2-7, with D possibly TRBD2 on 6 matching bases. This CDR3 has 16 residues. V was clipped by 4 bases and J by 2 bases, with 18 bases between them. Germline V lookup: CDR1 LGHNA, CDR2 YNFKEQ. CDR3: CASSRVTSKGPYEQYF. CDR3 in DNA: TGTGCCAGCAGCCGAGTGACTAGTAAGGGTCCCTACGAGCAGTACTTC.

At least ten counts were recorded for this clonotype. The chain uses TRBV5-1 and TRBJ2-3; 10 bases agree with TRBD2. CDR3 length equals 17 residues. Germline V gene lookup returns CDR1 SGHRS and CDR2 YFSETQ. Trimming removed 0 bases from V and 1 base from J; junction bases left unmatched: 5. The CDR3 bases are TGCGCCAGCAGCTTGGAACGACTAGCGGGCCGCACAGATACGCAGTATTTT. Protein sequence: CASSLERLAGRTDTQYF. Supplemented by reference TRBV5-1 and TRBJ2-3, the full variable domain reads KAGVTQTPRYLIKTRGQQVTLSCSPISGHRSVSWYQQTPGQGLQFLFEYFSETQRNKGNFPGRFSGRQFSNSRSEMNVSTLELGDSALYLCASSLERLAGRTDTQYFGPGTRLTVL.

This clonotype showed up just a few times. The genes are TRBV7-8 and TRBJ2-5; possible D gene TRBD2, 6 bases. The germline V gene encodes CDR1 SGHVS and CDR2 FQNEAQ. The CDR3 is made up of 15 amino acids. Trimming took off 6 bases at V and 2 bases at J, with 16 bases between the two ends. The CDR3 is CASRTSRLPQETQYF. The CDR3 DNA sequence: TGTGCCAGCAGAACTAGCCGGCTTCCACAAGAGACCCAGTACTTC.

This clonotype was detected once. The chain has TRBV29-1 and TRBJ2-5; TRBD2 matches at 11 bases. Germline lookup yields CDR1 SQVTM and CDR2 ANQGSEA. The J segment lost 5 bases and the V segment lost 7 bases, leaving 15 bases of the junction unmatched. There are 16 residues in the CDR3. This chain's CDR3 is CSAGGSGRAVGETQYF. The CDR3 DNA reads TGCAGCGCCGGTGGTAGCGGGAGGGCCGTCGGGGAGACCCAGTACTTC.

This chain links TRBV11-3 with TRBJ2-1; 13 positions agree with TRBD2. Looked up from germline, CDR1 is SGHNT and CDR2 is YENEEA. This CDR3 spans 15 amino acids. Trimming at V came to 5 bases and at J to 9 bases, leaving 7 bases not matched to a gene. The CDR3 is CASSTGLAGVIEQFF. In DNA form, the CDR3 reads TGTGCCAGCAGCACTGGACTAGCGGGAGTGATTGAGCAGTTCTTC.

The chain has TRBV5-4 and TRBJ2-3; the match to TRBD1 covers 8 bases. The CDR3 consists of 15 residues. Per the germline V gene, CDR1 is SGHNT and CDR2 is YYREEE (reference sequence). The J segment lost 1 base and the V segment lost 1 base, leaving 2 bases of the junction unmatched. Here the CDR3 reads CASSLKGQGTDTQYF. In DNA form, the CDR3 reads TGTGCCAGCAGCTTGAAGGGACAGGGCACAGATACGCAGTATTTT.

This clonotype was detected ten times or more. V is TRBV5-1 and J is TRBJ2-1, with a weak D call TRBD1 (6 bases). V was trimmed by 0 bases and J by 2 bases, leaving 15 bases between them. From germline, CDR1 is SGHRS and CDR2 YFSETQ. This CDR3 has 17 residues. CDR3 protein: CASSLGGQGTAYNEQFF. The CDR3 nucleotides read TGCGCCAGCAGCTTGGGGGGTCAGGGGACGGCCTACAATGAGCAGTTCTTC.

This clonotype was observed a few times. This chain joins TRBV18 and TRBJ1-1; D is perhaps TRBD1 (6 bases). Trimming cost V 6 bases and J 5 bases, with 13 bases left between them. Germline V gene sequence: CDR1 KGHSH, CDR2 LQKENI. This CDR3 has 13 residues. The CDR3: CASSLGGETEAFF. The CDR3 DNA sequence: TGTGCCAGCTCGCTGGGGGGCGAGACTGAAGCTTTCTTT.

In its sample, this clonotype was seen many times. This chain uses TRBV30 with TRBJ1-1; no definite D call. V was pared by 0 bases and J by 0 bases, with 5 bases between. CDR1 and CDR2 (germline): GTSNPN, SVGIG (reference sequence). The CDR3 consists of 13 residues. The CDR3 region is CAWSVQMNTEAFF. In nucleotides, the CDR3 is TGTGCCTGGAGTGTTCAAATGAACACTGAAGCTTTCTTT.

This clonotype was seen at least ten times. V and J are TRBV5-8 and TRBJ2-1; D remains ambiguous. CDR3 length: 13 amino acids. Germline loops: CDR1 SGHTS, CDR2 YDEGEE. Trimming shortened V by 2 bases and J by 4 bases, and 7 bases separated the two germline ends. The CDR3 DNA reads as TGTGCCAGCAGCTTTCAGTTATACAATGAGCAGTTCTTC. This sequence encodes CASSFQLYNEQFF.

This clonotype occurred a few times. The chain uses TRBV6-2 or TRBV6-3 and TRBJ2-3; 11 bases line up with TRBD1. Trimming at V came to 7 bases and at J to 9 bases, leaving 6 bases not matched to a gene. CDR3 length equals 13 residues. Per germline, CDR1 MNHEY and CDR2 SVGEGT. CDR3 DNA sequence: TGTGCCAGCAAACCGGGACAGGGGGGCACGCAGTATTTT. It is translated as CASKPGQGGTQYF.

This clonotype came up a few times. The rearrangement joins TRBV27 to TRBJ1-2; 7 bases are shared with TRBD1. V gave up 5 bases and J gave up 0 bases; unmatched junction bases: 6. CDR1 and CDR2 (germline): MNHEY, SMNVEV (reference sequence). The CDR3 is 15 amino acids. The CDR3 nucleotides read TGTGCCAGCAGTCGGGAGGGACAGCCTAACTATGGCTACACCTTC. This codes for CASSREGQPNYGYTF.

The chain recombines TRBV5-5 with TRBJ2-7; 8 bases map to TRBD2. Germline trimming cut 2 bases from V and 3 bases from J; bases unmatched to any gene: 7. CDR3 size: 15 residues. Looked up from germline, CDR1 is SGHKS and CDR2 is YYEKEE (reference sequence). CDR3 nucleotide sequence: TGTGCCAGCAGCTTATCAAGCGGGGGAGTCTACGAGCAGTACTTC. Protein product: CASSLSSGGVYEQYF.

This clonotype has at least ten counts. This chain connects TRBV19 to TRBJ2-3; 9 bases are shared with TRBD2. The CDR3 runs to 16 residues. Trimming at V came to 5 bases and at J to 0 bases, leaving 6 bases not matched to a gene. CDR1 is LNHDA, CDR2 SQIVND, per germline (reference sequence). The CDR3 DNA follows: TGTGCCAGTAGTTTTCCTAGCGGGATAAGCACAGATACGCAGTATTTT. It codes for CASSFPSGISTDTQYF. Looking up the rest from reference TRBV19 and TRBJ2-3 gives the full variable domain: DGGITQSPKYLFRKEGQNVTLSCEQNLNHDAMYWYRQDPGQGLRLIYYSQIVNDFQKGDIAEGYSVSREKKESFPLTVTSAQKNPTAFYLCASSFPSGISTDTQYFGPGTRLTVL.